Included here is one T cell receptor beta chain sequence, with context. The CDR3 extends over 16 amino acids. The V end lost 0 bases, the J end lost 0 bases, and 9 bases lay between the germline ends. CDR1 is ENHRY and CDR2 is SYGVKD in the germline V gene. The beta constant-region primer was an equimolar mix of two oligonucleotides covering TRBC1 and TRBC2. The ligated cDNA underwent four PCR rounds using SP2 and nested alpha and beta constant-region primers. In TCRdb, the UMI-ligation and nested PCR reads were re-called with MiXCR into one record per CDR3 protein. The sample carries 130,000 or so distinct CDR3 sequences, 35% to 40% recorded once. This record comes from a study of naive and memory T cell subsets.

The clonotype originates from a human donor in good health. The source material was central memory CD4+ T cells from blood. The V and J genes are TRBV10-3 and TRBJ2-1, with D unresolved. CDR3: CAISESRSSSYNEQFF. For the CDR3, the DNA is TGTGCCATCAGTGAGTCGAGGTCGAGCTCCTACAATGAGCAGTTCTTC.